The 10 T cell receptor beta chains in this list originate from one sample, sequenced in a study of blood T cell repertoires in COVID-19. Data came from immunoSEQ multiplex PCR; TCRdb stores just in-frame clones and leaves some out. The sample contains approximately 200,000 clones, less than 85% of which appear only once. The sequenced material came from PBMCs or T cells enriched from blood (not recorded which). The source of these receptors is a man aged 55 to 70 who had recovered from COVID-19.

The chain joins TRBV4-3 to TRBJ1-2; D not certain. The CDR3 has 15 residues. V was cut by 1 base and J by 4 bases, with 13 bases left in between. CDR1 LGHNA and CDR2 YSLEER come from the germline V gene. CDR3 nucleotides: TGCGCCAGCAGCCAAGCGGGAAGGGATCTCTATGGCTACACCTTC. Translating gives CASSQAGRDLYGYTF.

The chain carries TRBV24-1 and TRBJ2-1; the match to TRBD1 covers 7 bases. Germline V gene lookup returns CDR1 KGHDR and CDR2 SFDVKD. The V and J ends lost 9 bases and 16 bases, in that order; junction bases with no gene match: 14. The CDR3 contains 12 residues. Here the CDR3 reads CATQARGQGEFF. As DNA, the CDR3 is TGTGCCACCCAGGCTCGAGGTCAGGGGGAATTCTTC.

This clone has just one count. Written as DNA, the CDR3 is TGTGCCTGGACTACTACCGGCTCTGGAAACACCATATATTTT. It encodes CAWTTTGSGNTIYF. This sequence joins TRBV30 and TRBJ1-3; D ambiguous. The CDR3 has 14 residues. V was pared by 4 bases and J by 0 bases, with 10 bases between. The germline CDR1 and CDR2 sequences are GTSNPN and SVGIG (reference sequence).

The rearrangement links TRBV15 to TRBJ2-5; D gene ambiguous. The length of the CDR3 is 11 residues. V was shortened by 4 bases and J by 3 bases, with 3 bases between the two germline ends. Germline-derived CDR1 and CDR2 are LNHNV and YYDKDF (reference sequence). CDR3 in amino acids: CATSTEETQYF. Written as DNA, the CDR3 is TGTGCCACCAGCACAGAAGAGACCCAGTACTTC.

The chain couples TRBV7-6 to TRBJ1-1; a weak D match, TRBD1 (6 bases). V lost 5 bases and J 1 base, leaving 8 bases between the germline ends. The CDR3 sequence is 13 residues long. CDR1 is SGHVS, CDR2 FNYEAQ, per germline. CDR3 sequence reads: CASSATGNTEAFF. The CDR3 DNA reads as TGTGCCAGCAGCGCGACAGGGAACACTGAAGCTTTCTTT.

The chain employs TRBV12-5 and TRBJ2-5; 7 bases align to TRBD2. V shed 2 bases, J shed 0 bases, and the junction held 6 bases outside the gene matches. Germline V lookup: CDR1 LGHNT, CDR2 FRNRAP. The CDR3 is made up of 16 amino acids. This CDR3 reads CASGLSSGGYQETQYF. The CDR3 region has the DNA TGTGCTAGTGGTTTGTCCTCCGGGGGGTACCAAGAGACCCAGTACTTC.

This chain uses TRBV20-1 with TRBJ1-2; the D gene is possibly TRBD1 (5 bases). The V end was cut by 6 bases, the J end by 5 bases, with 10 bases between. Germline-derived CDR1 and CDR2 are DFQATT and SNEGSKA (reference sequence). CDR3 size: 11 residues. The chain's CDR3 is CSALQGYGYTF. CDR3 DNA: TGCAGTGCCCTTCAGGGTTATGGCTACACCTTC.

CDR3 loop: CASGYRGPDYNEQFF. The CDR3 bases are TGTGCCAGCGGATACAGGGGCCCGGACTACAATGAGCAGTTCTTC. The V gene is TRBV27, the J gene TRBJ2-1; 7 bases agree with TRBD1. The germline gives CDR1 MNHEY, CDR2 SMNVEV (reference sequence). Germline trimming cut 8 bases from V and 3 bases from J; bases unmatched to any gene: 10. The CDR3 has 15 amino acids.

This chain uses TRBV5-1 with TRBJ1-1; TRBD1 is a possible D gene (5 bases). CDR1 and CDR2 from the germline V gene are SGHRS and YFSETQ. Trimming shortened V by 4 bases and J by 1 base, and 14 bases separated the two germline ends. The CDR3 is 15 amino acids. CDR3: CASSPDSTGNTEAFF. The CDR3 DNA reads as TGCGCCAGCAGCCCAGACTCCACAGGGAACACTGAAGCTTTCTTT.

The rearrangement uses TRBV21-1 and TRBJ1-2; the table's TRBD1 call for D was not verified on the DNA. TRBV21-1 is an annotated pseudogene. The CDR3 consists of 15 residues. CDR3 sequence: CASSKDRDRCYGYTF. The CDR3 DNA is TGTGCCAGCAGCAAAGACCGGGACAGGTGCTATGGCTACACCTTC.